This T cell receptor beta chain was recovered during a study of blood T cell repertoires in COVID-19. Study context: T cells, B-cell-depleted T cells, or PBMCs supplied cDNA or gDNA.

In the study's own analysis: Amplification with reference gene primers provided the estimates of nucleated cell counts. Clones were sequenced by immunoSEQ multiplex PCR, and TCRdb holds only the in-frame ones, with some missing. V and J calls and clone size are those listed in that table; D and trimming were worked out from the DNA. The sample carries approximately 140,000 clones, about four fifths recorded once. The CDR3 extends over 17 amino acids. With 0 bases clipped from V and 0 bases from J, the junction kept 3 bases outside the gene matches. Germline V CDR1 and CDR2: SGHTA, FQGTGA. This receptor was obtained from a man in his forties with active or convalescent COVID-19. The V and J genes are TRBV7-3 and TRBJ2-3, with TRBD2 identical over 10 bases. The sequenced material came from peripheral blood. DNA of the CDR3: TGTGCCAGCAGCTTAACGGTACTAGCGGGGAGCACAGATACGCAGTATTTT. It specifies CASSLTVLAGSTDTQYF.